This TCR beta chain was recovered during a study of brain T cells in children with intractable seizures (dated by TCRdb to about 2021). Turning to the overall study: Resected brain tissue from about 50 pediatric epilepsy surgery cases was initially screened for immune gene transcripts with a NanoString immunology panel. About 70% of the 12 selected surgery cases also had pre-surgery blood sequenced, which left four cases with brain tissue only. Paper-wide results and their limitations: Viral specificity was inferred only from CDR3 sequence similarity, and patients' HCMV serostatus was unknown. Because sequencing depth was different between pre-surgery and post-surgery blood, clones absent from the pre-surgery sample may reflect undersampling.

TCR beta chain sequences were generated from genomic DNA using the immunoSEQ assay. Under the source paper's analysis protocol: CDR3 sequences that did not begin with the conserved framework cysteine at position 104 were removed by hand. Clonality was calculated as one minus the normalized Shannon's Diversity Index, with values ranging from 0 (maximal diversity) to 1 (oligoclonal). Differences in the frequency of the same CDR3 between samples, such as brain versus blood, were assessed with chi-squared comparison-of-proportions tests. Public clonotypes were found by searching immuneACCESS, and the VDJdb browser was used to assess similarity to known antiviral clonotypes. TCRdb re-hosts the immuneACCESS table, in-frame sequences only. Its copies lack some clones; in the studies checked, an unresolved V gene accounts for under half of them, and the cause for the rest is not known. V and J calls and clone size are as listed in that table; D and trimming were resolved from the DNA. In this sample the table shows 110,000 or so clones, 85% to 95% of which occur a single time. 3.8% of the sample rests with the top ten.

The time point label on this specimen signifies: resected brain tissue, or blood drawn just prior to surgery. The surgery cases with the highest brain T cell transcript signatures were chosen for TCR beta chain sequencing of brain tissue, and also of blood when blood was available. Before surgery, the patients had been given at least one anti-epileptic drug. TCR-sequenced patients were children with drug-resistant epilepsy due to tuberous sclerosis complex, focal cortical dysplasia, Rasmussen encephalitis or hemimegalencephaly. The blood samples were collected right before the epilepsy surgery. Bulk genomic DNA was isolated from unsorted brain tissue and whole blood using the Monarch genomic DNA purification kit. A distance of 14 bases separates the germline ends of V and J, which lose 0 bases and 4 bases respectively. The CDR3 numbers 15 residues from cysteine through phenylalanine. Kept here is only the CDR3 DNA, which spans 45 bases and is read in frame from base 1. The germline V gene gives CDR1 as SGDLS and CDR2 as YYNGEE.

A remark on this clone: The specificity of this receptor is unknown. No clone much larger than this one lies a single base away; base qualities are absent.

This receptor was identified in a boy under two years old with hemimegalencephaly and intractable seizures. Rearrangement joined TRBV9 to TRBJ2-7; the D gene is perhaps TRBD1, on 6 matching bases. The sample here was peripheral blood, taken at surgery. The DNA sequence follows: TGTGCCAGCAGCGTAGGTGAGGGGGTCCCTTACGAGCAGTACTTC. Protein translation: CASSVGEGVPYEQYF.